This record looks at one T cell receptor beta chain sequence and its context. TCRdb recomputed calls from the RACE reads with MiXCR, one row per CDR3 protein. The sample has about 120,000 distinct CDR3 sequences; approximately 13% are singletons. This entry comes from a study of human T cells and chemical hapten exposure. Time point indicated: pre-sensitization, week 0. Treatment indicated: therapeutic diphenylcyclopropenone sensitization with weekly scalp DPC. Germline loops: CDR1 KGHSH, CDR2 LQKENI. The CDR3 is 14 residues long. Trimming took 1 base from V and 4 from J, leaving 7 bases between them. This sequence joins TRBV18 and TRBJ2-2; D not certain. The material sequenced was whole blood, taken in connection with sensitization to the hapten diphenylcyclopropenone (DPC). The clonotype originates from a woman aged 18-29 years with alopecia areata. Some clones in this sample may be carry-over from other donors' samples. The CDR3 protein is CASSPLSGTGELFF. In nucleotides, the CDR3 is TGTGCCAGCTCACCACTATCAGGCACCGGGGAGCTGTTTTTT.